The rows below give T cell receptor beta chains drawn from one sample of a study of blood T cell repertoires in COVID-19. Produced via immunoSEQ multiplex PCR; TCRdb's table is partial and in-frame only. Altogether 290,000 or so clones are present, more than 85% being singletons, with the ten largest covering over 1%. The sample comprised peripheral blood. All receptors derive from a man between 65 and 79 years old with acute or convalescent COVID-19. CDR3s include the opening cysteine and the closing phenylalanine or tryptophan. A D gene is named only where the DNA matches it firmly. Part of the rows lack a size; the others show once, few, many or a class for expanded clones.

CDR3aa: CASSIPGQGRKSYEQYF; CDR3nt: TGTGCCAGCAGTATACCGGGACAGGGGAGAAAGTCCTACGAGCAGTACTTC; abundance: few; v_gene: TRBV28; j_gene: TRBJ2-7; d_gene: TRBD1
CDR3aa: CASSLRGNQPQHF; CDR3nt: TGTGCCAGCAGTTTGCGGGGCAATCAGCCCCAGCATTTT; abundance: once; v_gene: TRBV27; j_gene: TRBJ1-5; d_gene: -
CDR3aa: CASSIGGVQPQHF; CDR3nt: TGTGCCAGTAGTATAGGGGGGGTTCAGCCCCAGCATTTT; abundance: -; v_gene: TRBV19; j_gene: TRBJ1-5; d_gene: -
CDR3aa: CASSFTGLAGGGSTDTQYF; CDR3nt: TGTGCCAGCAGCTTTACGGGACTAGCGGGGGGTGGTAGCACAGATACGCAGTATTTT; abundance: -; v_gene: TRBV5-4; j_gene: TRBJ2-3; d_gene: TRBD2
CDR3aa: CASSSPPSRETQYF; CDR3nt: TGTGCCAGCAGTTCTCCCCCCTCCAGGGAGACCCAGTACTTC; abundance: -; v_gene: TRBV28; j_gene: TRBJ2-5; d_gene: -
CDR3aa: CASSRDFLGEQYF; CDR3nt: TGTGCCAGCAGTAGGGACTTTCTCGGCGAGCAGTACTTC; abundance: -; v_gene: TRBV6-5; j_gene: TRBJ2-7; d_gene: -
CDR3aa: CATSRDQQASYGYTF; CDR3nt: TGTGCCACCAGCAGAGATCAGCAGGCCAGCTATGGCTACACCTTC; abundance: -; v_gene: TRBV15; j_gene: TRBJ1-2; d_gene: -
CDR3aa: CASSPQAGTGGSPLHF; CDR3nt: TGTGCCAGTAGTCCACAGGCCGGGACAGGGGGTTCACCCCTCCACTTT; abundance: -; v_gene: TRBV19; j_gene: TRBJ1-6; d_gene: TRBD1
CDR3aa: CASRTTGSMNTEAFF; CDR3nt: TGTGCCAGCAGAACTACAGGGTCGATGAACACTGAAGCTTTCTTT; abundance: -; v_gene: TRBV28; j_gene: TRBJ1-1; d_gene: -
CDR3aa: CASSPRQDYNQPQHF; CDR3nt: TGTGCCAGTAGTCCCCGACAGGATTACAATCAGCCCCAGCATTTT; abundance: -; v_gene: TRBV19; j_gene: TRBJ1-5; d_gene: -
CDR3aa: CASSQGTGWGVANSPLHF; CDR3nt: TGCGCCAGCAGCCAGGGGACAGGGTGGGGGGTGGCTAATTCACCCCTCCACTTT; abundance: -; v_gene: TRBV4-3; j_gene: TRBJ1-6; d_gene: TRBD1
CDR3aa: CASSQARPGAQNYGYTF; CDR3nt: TGTGCCAGCAGCCAAGCTCGGCCAGGGGCCCAAAACTATGGCTACACCTTC; abundance: -; v_gene: TRBV4-2; j_gene: TRBJ1-2; d_gene: -
CDR3aa: CASSQSGGPFNNEQFF; CDR3nt: TGTGCCAGCAGCCAGTCGGGGGGGCCTTTCAACAATGAGCAGTTCTTC; abundance: -; v_gene: TRBV3-1/TRBV3-2; j_gene: TRBJ2-1; d_gene: TRBD2
CDR3aa: CASSLAVGTNNYGYTF; CDR3nt: TGCGCCAGCAGCTTGGCCGTAGGGACAAACAACTATGGCTACACCTTC; abundance: -; v_gene: TRBV5-1; j_gene: TRBJ1-2; d_gene: -
CDR3aa: CASSLSQGNSPLHF; CDR3nt: TGTGCCAGCAGCTTATCTCAGGGGAATTCACCCCTCCACTTT; abundance: -; v_gene: TRBV7-9; j_gene: TRBJ1-6; d_gene: -
CDR3aa: CASTSAGYVRTGELFF; CDR3nt: TGTGCCAGTACCTCGGCGGGGTACGTAAGAACCGGGGAGCTGTTTTTT; abundance: -; v_gene: TRBV19; j_gene: TRBJ2-2; d_gene: -
CDR3aa: CASNSRGPPDTQYF; CDR3nt: TGTGCCAGTAACAGCAGGGGCCCCCCAGATACGCAGTATTTT; abundance: -; v_gene: TRBV19; j_gene: TRBJ2-3; d_gene: -
CDR3aa: CASSYSMGGETQYF; CDR3nt: TGTGCCAGCAGTTACTCGATGGGGGGGGAGACCCAGTACTTC; abundance: -; v_gene: TRBV6-2/TRBV6-3; j_gene: TRBJ2-5; d_gene: TRBD2
CDR3aa: CASSSVGQGTEQFF; CDR3nt: TGTGCCAGTAGTTCGGTAGGACAGGGAACTGAGCAGTTCTTC; abundance: -; v_gene: TRBV19; j_gene: TRBJ2-1; d_gene: TRBD1
CDR3aa: CASSIRDTEAFF; CDR3nt: TGTGCCAGTAGTATTCGAGACACTGAAGCTTTCTTT; abundance: -; v_gene: TRBV19; j_gene: TRBJ1-1; d_gene: -
CDR3aa: CASSLGSWRGSSQSSYNEQFF; CDR3nt: TGCGCCAGCAGCTTGGGCTCGTGGCGGGGCTCCAGTCAAAGCTCCTACAATGAGCAGTTCTTC; abundance: -; v_gene: TRBV5-1; j_gene: TRBJ2-1; d_gene: -
CDR3aa: CASSIRTGVRNEQFF; CDR3nt: TGTGCCAGCAGCATACGGACAGGGGTGCGGAATGAGCAGTTCTTC; abundance: -; v_gene: TRBV6-6; j_gene: TRBJ2-1; d_gene: TRBD1
CDR3aa: CASSFDRSYGYTF; CDR3nt: TGTGCCAGCAGCTTCGACAGAAGCTATGGCTACACCTTC; abundance: -; v_gene: TRBV5-4; j_gene: TRBJ1-2; d_gene: -
CDR3aa: CASTRSGWETQYF; CDR3nt: TGTGCCAGCACCCGGAGCGGATGGGAGACCCAGTACTTC; abundance: -; v_gene: TRBV7-2; j_gene: TRBJ2-5; d_gene: -
CDR3aa: CASSQGGTRTEAFF; CDR3nt: TGTGCCAGCAGCCAAGGGGGCACGCGGACTGAAGCTTTCTTT; abundance: few; v_gene: TRBV4-2; j_gene: TRBJ1-1; d_gene: -
CDR3aa: CASSSGTPDTQYF; CDR3nt: TGTGCCAGCAGTAGCGGGACGCCAGATACGCAGTATTTT; abundance: -; v_gene: TRBV5-6; j_gene: TRBJ2-3; d_gene: TRBD2
CDR3aa: CASSQHGLKTGEQYF; CDR3nt: TGCGCCAGCAGCCAACATGGACTCAAAACCGGCGAGCAGTACTTC; abundance: few; v_gene: TRBV4-3; j_gene: TRBJ2-7; d_gene: -
CDR3aa: CASTTSPGWGHQPQHF; CDR3nt: TGTGCCAGTACGACATCACCAGGGTGGGGCCATCAGCCCCAGCATTTT; abundance: -; v_gene: TRBV19; j_gene: TRBJ1-5; d_gene: -
CDR3aa: CASSSLAGEGQFF; CDR3nt: TGTGCCAGTAGTTCACTAGCGGGGGAGGGGCAGTTCTTC; abundance: -; v_gene: TRBV19; j_gene: TRBJ2-1; d_gene: TRBD2